This TCR beta chain was obtained from a study of identical twins. Study conclusions and caveats: It was out-of-frame TCR alpha sharing in monozygotic twins that models underestimated.

V shed 5 bases and J shed 10 bases, with 9 bases lying between them. Looked up from germline, CDR1 is SGHAT and CDR2 is FQNNGV. There are 11 residues in the CDR3. Concerning this clonotype: Its matching antigen is unknown.

TCRdb re-analysed the 5' RACE reads in MiXCR, keeping a single row per CDR3 protein. The sample lists more than 650,000 distinct CDR3 sequences, around 5.7% occurring once. The sample consisted of naive T cells sorted from blood. This rearrangement joins TRBV11-2 to TRBJ2-1; D gene uncertain. This sequence originates from a man aged 18 to 29 in good health. The CDR3 region is CASSGWAEQFF. Here the CDR3 DNA reads TGTGCCAGCAGCGGTTGGGCCGAGCAGTTCTTC.